The following is a T cell receptor (beta chain) sequence with its context. The table lists this clonotype with a few counts. Its antigen is unknown. Per-base qualities were not stored, and no clone one base away is much larger. This sample is drawn from a study of T-cell memory formation after mild COVID-19 listed by TCRdb under 2021. About the investigation overall: TCR sequence clusters from the two donors were largely donor specific. In a couple of donors, T-cell clones that expanded and contracted after mild COVID-19 were followed by sequencing TCRalpha and TCRbeta repertoires longitudinally. Two young, previously healthy adult volunteers made up the cohort, one male and one female. General conclusions and limits of the study: Some responding clones were detected in pre-infection memory, suggesting pre-existing cross-reactive memory T cells joined the SARS-CoV-2 response. Clones that contracted from day 15 to 85 showed balanced CD4/CD8 phenotypes, whereas a second wave of clones that expanded from day 15 to 37 leaned towards CD4+. The second-wave clones that peaked on day 37 were not confirmed to be SARS-CoV-2 specific. The study included only a couple of mild cases, and larger cohorts that include severe cases with pre-infection samples were judged to be necessary. Contracting CD4+ clones turned up mainly in the CM and EM memory subsets, whereas EMRA was where CD8+ clones were enriched.

Sequencing relied on an Illumina NovaSeq 6000. cDNA libraries for TCRalpha and TCRbeta were prepared by 5'RACE using constant-segment primers, with sample barcodes and unique molecular identifiers added. RNA was extracted from every sample with Trizol reagent. Library amplification was performed in two PCR steps, and a second sample barcode and Illumina TruSeq adapters were introduced in the second step. Sequencing of the libraries was done on an Illumina NovaSeq, producing 2 x 150 bp paired-end reads. The published analysis was carried out like this. The reads were demultiplexed and collapsed into UMI-guided consensus sequences using migec v1.2.7. With mixcr v2.1.11, UMI consensuses were aligned to TRA and TRB V and J templates and assembled into clonotypes. Expanded or contracted clonotypes were those called significant by both edgeR and NoisET, with noise models trained on biological replicates. edgeR calls used a false discovery rate-adjusted p below 0.01 and a log2 fold-change threshold of 1. As an exploratory analysis of dynamics, max-normalized trajectories of the 1000 most abundant clonotypes were examined by PCA with hierarchical clustering. Each responding clone was given a CD4 or CD8 phenotype based on the CD4+ and CD8+ repertoires, which had been sequenced separately. The public reads were run again by TCRdb, first through fastp at Q25 and then through MiXCR, and only productive beta chains were kept. Identical CDR3 protein sequences are pooled into one entry, listed with their most common genes and DNA. In this record, the V and J calls reflect TCRdb's handling and not the investigators' own analysis. The sample yields about 270,000 distinct CDR3 sequences; roughly 16% were counted once. The leading ten clones occupy roughly 24% of the sample.

Ficoll-Paque density gradient centrifugation was used to isolate PBMCs. Including cysteine and phenylalanine, the CDR3 has 16 amino acids. Here the CDR3 DNA is all that survives: 48 bases in frame from base 1. CDR1 SGDLS and CDR2 YYNGEE were looked up in the germline V gene. For this chain, trimming is 0 bases at the V end and 4 bases at the J end, and the number of junction bases without a gene match is 7. The chain is assembled from TRBV9 and TRBJ2-5; TRBD2 matches 9 bases in the middle. Sequences were obtained from PBMCs or a T cell subset sorted from them (not recorded which). This clonotype originated in a man aged 18 to 30 who had mild COVID-19 (a few samples of this study predate the infection). The sample titles of this study are shuffled in the database, so cell type and time point are left out; the donor was told from shared clones. For the CDR3, the sequence is CASSVDLAGGPETQYF. In nucleotides, the sequence is TGTGCCAGCAGCGTAGACTTGGCGGGGGGGCCAGAGACCCAGTACTTC.